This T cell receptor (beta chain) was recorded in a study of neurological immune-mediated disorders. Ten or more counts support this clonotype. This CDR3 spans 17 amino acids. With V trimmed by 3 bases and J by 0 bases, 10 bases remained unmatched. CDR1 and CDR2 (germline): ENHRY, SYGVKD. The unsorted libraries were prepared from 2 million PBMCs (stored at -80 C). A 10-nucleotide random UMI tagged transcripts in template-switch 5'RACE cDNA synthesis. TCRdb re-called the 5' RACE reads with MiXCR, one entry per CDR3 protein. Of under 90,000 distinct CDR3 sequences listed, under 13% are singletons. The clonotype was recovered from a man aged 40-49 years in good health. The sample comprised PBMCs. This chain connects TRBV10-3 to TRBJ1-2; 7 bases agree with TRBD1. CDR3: CAISETDRRTTNYGYTF. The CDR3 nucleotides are TGTGCCATCAGTGAAACGGACAGGCGGACCACTAACTATGGCTACACCTTC.